These 30 T cell receptor beta chains originate from one sample sequenced in a study of shared clonotypes between healthy human individuals. Clones were read by immunoSEQ multiplex PCR, and TCRdb kept only the in-frame ones, dropping some. The sample lists millions of clones; more than 85% were seen once. Positively selected for CCR7, the CD45RO-negative cells used as naive CD8 cells excluded terminally differentiated effector memory CD45RA+ cells. What was sequenced was naive CD8+ T cells from PBMCs. These receptors were taken from a man aged 18 to 35 in good health. Some clones in this sample may be carry-over from other donors' samples.

The V gene is TRBV7-9, the J gene TRBJ2-3; TRBD2 is a possible D gene (5 bases). Germline CDR1 reads SEHNR; CDR2 reads FQNEAQ (reference sequence). V gave up 4 bases and J gave up 6 bases, with 14 bases separating them. The CDR3 spans 14 residues. CDR3 bases: TGTGCCAGCAGCTCGAGAGGGATTGGGGATACGCAGTATTTT. Its protein product is CASSSRGIGDTQYF.

The V and J genes are TRBV9 and TRBJ2-2; D may correspond to TRBD1 or TRBD2 (6 bases each). The CDR3 length is 19 residues. The V gene's germline CDR1 is SGDLS and CDR2 YYNGEE. V lost 4 bases, J lost 0 bases, and 22 bases lay in between. DNA of the CDR3: TGTGCCAGCAGCCATCGAGGGGGGCATTACAAAACGAACACCGGGGAGCTGTTTTTT. As protein: CASSHRGGHYKTNTGELFF. Using reference TRBV9 and TRBJ2-2 for the parts outside the CDR3, the full variable domain is DSGVTQTPKHLITATGQRVTLRCSPRSGDLSVYWYQQSLDQGLQFLIQYYNGEERAKGNILERFSAQQFPDLHSELNLSSLELGDSALYFCASSHRGGHYKTNTGELFFGEGSRLTVL.

This clone was detected once. The chain combines TRBV6-5 with TRBJ2-2; the D is unclear. Germline CDR1 is MNHEY and CDR2 is SVGAGI. V was trimmed by 6 bases and J by 3 bases, leaving 8 bases between them. The CDR3 is made up of 13 amino acids. CDR3 sequence (DNA): TGTGCCAGCAGGCCTACGTACACCGGGGAGCTGTTTTTT. This translates into CASRPTYTGELFF.

The chain uses TRBV27 and TRBJ1-1, with TRBD1 identical over 9 bases. The J segment lost 4 bases and the V segment lost 4 bases, leaving 16 bases of the junction unmatched. The CDR3 has 18 residues. The V gene's germline CDR1 is MNHEY and CDR2 SMNVEV (reference sequence). Written as DNA, the CDR3 is TGTGCCAGCAGTTGGGGGGGCGTTACAGGGGGCGACGGCACTGAAGCTTTCTTT. This gives the protein CASSWGGVTGGDGTEAFF.

V gene TRBV7-3 combines with J gene TRBJ2-1; D gene ambiguous. There are 14 residues in the CDR3. V was pared by 2 bases and J by 2 bases, with 7 bases between. CDR1 is SGHTA and CDR2 is FQGTGA in the germline V gene. CDR3 amino acids: CASSLSTTYNEQFF. Here the CDR3 DNA reads TGTGCCAGCAGCTTATCTACTACCTACAATGAGCAGTTCTTC.

This rearrangement joins TRBV2 to TRBJ2-7, with TRBD2 matching over 9 bases. V dropped 7 bases and J dropped 1; count of bases not matched to a gene: 11. The germline CDR1 and CDR2 sequences are SNHLY and FYNNEI. The CDR3 runs 16 residues. For the CDR3, the DNA is TGTGCCAGCAACGGAGCTGGCGGGAGGGCTTCCTACGAGCAGTACTTC. Translated: CASNGAGGRASYEQYF.

The CDR3 nucleotides are TGTGCCAGCAACCGTCCGGCCAGGGGGTTGAATGAGCAGTTCTTC. It specifies CASNRPARGLNEQFF. The chain uses TRBV7-2 and TRBJ2-1, with 7 bases aligning to TRBD1. The length of the CDR3 is 15 residues. Germline trimming cut 7 bases from V and 7 bases from J; bases unmatched to any gene: 13. Germline CDR1 and CDR2: SGHTA and FQGNSA.

This chain links TRBV28 with TRBJ2-1, with 10 bases aligning to TRBD1. Germline V lookup: CDR1 MDHEN, CDR2 SYDVKM. V lost 7 bases to trimming and J lost 2 bases; unmatched junction nucleotides: 2. CDR3 length: 14 amino acids. CDR3 in amino acids: CASMGQGTYNEQFF. Here the CDR3 DNA reads TGTGCCAGCATGGGACAGGGGACCTACAATGAGCAGTTCTTC.

This chain uses TRBV14 with TRBJ2-3, with no clear D. The CDR3 length is 14 residues. Germline assignment: CDR1 SGHDN and CDR2 FVKESK. Trimming removed 2 bases from V and 1 base from J, with 7 bases in between. DNA for the CDR3: TGTGCCAGCAGCCAATTACGGGGCACAGATACGCAGTATTTT. Its protein product is CASSQLRGTDTQYF.

The chain joins TRBV27 to TRBJ2-1; D is perhaps TRBD2 (6 bases). In germline, CDR1 is MNHEY, CDR2 SMNVEV (reference sequence). Between the trimmed V and J ends, which lost 3 bases and 4 bases, there was a span of 13 bases. The CDR3 length is 15 residues. For the CDR3, the DNA is TGTGCCAGCAGTTTGACAGCGGGCCTTTACAATGAGCAGTTCTTC. Translating gives CASSLTAGLYNEQFF.

The chain uses TRBV28 and TRBJ2-5, with 7 positions matching TRBD2. The CDR3 contains 13 residues. From germline, CDR1 is MDHEN and CDR2 SYDVKM. Losses at the gene ends were 7 bases for V and 4 bases for J; bases not matched to a gene: 6. The DNA for the CDR3 is TGTGCCAGCACCAAACTAGCGAGAGAGACCCAGTACTTC. Its protein is CASTKLARETQYF.

V usage is TRBV7-3 and J usage is TRBJ1-5; TRBD1 agrees at 8 bases. The V gene's germline CDR1 is SGHTA and CDR2 FQGTGA. The CDR3 runs 17 residues. The ends lost 8 bases at V and 2 bases at J; junction bases unmatched: 14. The CDR3 loop is CASAAPPGGCGNQPQHF. CDR3 bases: TGTGCCAGCGCCGCCCCCCCAGGGGGCTGTGGCAATCAGCCCCAGCATTTT. The full variable domain, in which reference TRBV7-3 and TRBJ1-5 provide the parts outside the CDR3, is GAGVSQTPSNKVTEKGKYVELRCDPISGHTALYWYRQSLGQGPEFLIYFQGTGAADDSGLPNDRFFAVRPEGSVSTLKIQRTERGDSAVYLCASAAPPGGCGNQPQHFGDGTRLSIL.

On this clone itself: Other DNA sequences in the same sample also yield this CDR3. The J gene is TRBJ1-1, the V gene TRBV15; no clear D gene. CDR1 is LNHNV and CDR2 is YYDKDF in the germline V gene (reference sequence). The V end was cut by 0 bases, the J end by 0 bases, with 8 bases between. The CDR3 runs to 15 residues. In DNA form, the CDR3 reads TGTGCCACCAGCAGAGATCGAGGGATGAACACTGAAGCTTTCTTT. It yields the protein CATSRDRGMNTEAFF.

The chain couples TRBV2 to TRBJ2-1, with D unresolved. The CDR3 is made up of 12 amino acids. Trimming removed 9 bases at V and 8 bases at J, with 14 bases between. The germline CDR1 and CDR2 sequences are SNHLY and FYNNEI. CDR3 DNA: TGTGCCAGTCAAGTTACCCTTCATGAGCAGTTCTTC. Translated, it gives CASQVTLHEQFF.

Here the CDR3 DNA reads TGTGCCAGCAGTTTTGATCGGCGGGAGTCTTACAATGAGCAGTTCTTC. Its translation is CASSFDRRESYNEQFF. The chain combines TRBV27 with TRBJ2-1; 7 nucleotides line up with TRBD2. This CDR3 region has 16 residues. Germline V CDR1 and CDR2: MNHEY, SMNVEV (reference sequence). The V segment lost 3 bases and the J segment 4 bases; nucleotides outside the gene matches: 9.

The J gene is TRBJ2-3, the V gene TRBV28, with D possibly matching TRBD1 (5 bases). V shed 5 bases and J shed 3 bases, with 6 bases lying between them. Germline V CDR1 and CDR2: MDHEN, SYDVKM. The CDR3 sequence is 12 residues long. The CDR3 loop reads CASSRQTDTQYF. As DNA, the CDR3 is TGTGCCAGCAGTCGACAGACAGATACGCAGTATTTT.

CDR3 residues: CASSYFQGLNTEAFF. DNA of the CDR3: TGTGCCAGCAGTTACTTTCAGGGGTTAAACACTGAAGCTTTCTTT. J is TRBJ1-1 and V is TRBV6-5; D possibly corresponds to TRBD1 (6 bases). V was cut by 1 base and J by 2 bases, with 11 bases left in between. The CDR3 loop spans 15 amino acids. Per the germline V gene, CDR1 is MNHEY and CDR2 is SVGAGI.

V usage is TRBV6-5 and J usage is TRBJ2-2, with D perhaps TRBD1 or TRBD2 (5 bases each). V lost 4 bases to trimming and J lost 6 bases, with 15 bases between them. In germline, CDR1 is MNHEY, CDR2 SVGAGI. The CDR3 extends over 15 amino acids. The DNA of the CDR3 is TGTGCCAGCAGTTTAGGACGCCCGGGACCCGGGGAGCTGTTTTTT. It yields the protein CASSLGRPGPGELFF.

The chain uses TRBV2 and TRBJ1-5, with D possibly being TRBD1 (5 bases). Germline V gene data show CDR1 as SNHLY and CDR2 as FYNNEI. V lost 9 bases to trimming and J lost 9 bases, with 15 bases between them. The CDR3 length is 12 residues. The CDR3 DNA is TGTGCCAGGACAAGGACAACCACGCCCCAGCATTTT. It translates to CARTRTTTPQHF.

CDR3 amino acids: CASSLGAATNEKLFF. In nucleotides, the CDR3 is TGTGCCAGCAGCTTGGGGGCAGCAACTAATGAAAAACTGTTTTTT. The chain uses TRBV5-6 and TRBJ1-4, with unresolved D. Germline CDR1 SGHDT, CDR2 YYEEEE. This CDR3 region has 15 residues. V was shortened by 0 bases and J by 0 bases, with 6 bases between the two germline ends.

The genes are TRBV7-9 and TRBJ2-7; 7 nucleotides align to TRBD2. The V segment lost 5 bases and the J segment 0 bases; nucleotides outside the gene matches: 10. Germline-derived CDR1 and CDR2 are SEHNR and FQNEAQ (reference sequence). The CDR3 has 16 amino acids. The chain's CDR3 is CASSPSSGMSSYEQYF. CDR3 sequence (DNA): TGTGCCAGCAGCCCCAGCAGCGGGATGAGCTCCTACGAGCAGTACTTC.

With regard to this clone: One junction end disagrees with the germline gene, perhaps due to a read error. The genes are TRBV28 and TRBJ1-1, with a weak D call TRBD1 (5 bases). The germline V gene encodes CDR1 MDHEN and CDR2 SYDVKM. This CDR3 has 15 amino acids. The CDR3 is CANSFLRDGATEAFF. In DNA form, the CDR3 reads TGTGCCAACAGTTTCCTTAGGGACGGGGCCACTGAAGCTTTCTTT.

This chain uses TRBV7-9 with TRBJ2-5; 8 bases fit TRBD2. This CDR3 has 17 residues. The J segment lost 4 bases and the V segment lost 3 bases, leaving 13 bases of the junction unmatched. The V gene's germline CDR1 is SEHNR and CDR2 FQNEAQ (reference sequence). The CDR3, as DNA: TGTGCCAGCAGCTTCCCCCCTGGGGAGCGGGAGTTAGAGACCCAGTACTTC. Amino acids: CASSFPPGERELETQYF.

This clone was recorded once. V and J are TRBV9 and TRBJ2-3, with 11 positions matching TRBD2. The germline gives CDR1 SGDLS, CDR2 YYNGEE. The CDR3 totals 15 residues. V lost 7 bases, J lost 2 bases, and 6 bases stayed unmatched. The chain's CDR3 is CASSTSGRATDTQYF. The CDR3 nucleotides are TGTGCCAGCTCAACTAGCGGGAGAGCCACAGATACGCAGTATTTT.

This chain uses TRBV11-2 with TRBJ2-1, with a tentative D call TRBD1 (5 bases). Trimming cost V 5 bases and J 2 bases, with 19 bases left between them. The CDR3 has 17 amino acids. CDR1 and CDR2 from the germline V gene are SGHAT and FQNNGV. Here the CDR3 reads CASSVSGWLEAYNEQFF. The CDR3 DNA reads TGTGCCAGCAGCGTCTCAGGGTGGCTAGAAGCCTACAATGAGCAGTTCTTC.

This clone was seen once. The DNA for the CDR3 is TGTGCCAGCAGTGATTATACGGAAAGCACAGATACGCAGTATTTT. Residues: CASSDYTESTDTQYF. The chain links TRBV25-1 to TRBJ2-3, with D hard to call. Between the trimmed V and J ends, which lost 3 bases and 0 bases, there was a span of 10 bases. The CDR3 totals 15 residues. Germline V gene sequence: CDR1 MGHDK, CDR2 SYGVNS.

The chain joins TRBV4-1 to TRBJ1-1; D is unclear. V was cut by 1 base and J by 0 bases, with 6 bases left in between. Germline V gene sequence: CDR1 MGHRA, CDR2 YSYEKL. There are 14 residues in the CDR3. The CDR3 loop is CASSQVQVNTEAFF. DNA for the CDR3: TGCGCCAGCAGCCAAGTCCAGGTGAACACTGAAGCTTTCTTT.

The chain uses TRBV4-1 and TRBJ2-1; 12 bases are a match to TRBD2. The CDR3 extends over 20 amino acids. The trim removed 1 base at V and 4 bases at J, leaving 14 bases unmatched. The germline V gene encodes CDR1 MGHRA and CDR2 YSYEKL. The CDR3 sequence: CASSQGGGRTSGEGYNEQFF. CDR3 nucleotides: TGCGCCAGCAGCCAAGGAGGTGGCCGGACTAGCGGGGAGGGGTACAATGAGCAGTTCTTC.

V and J are TRBV6-1 and TRBJ2-2; tentatively, D is TRBD1 or TRBD2 (6 bases each). V dropped 7 bases and J dropped 3 bases, with 12 bases sitting between them. CDR3 size: 14 residues. Germline V gene lookup returns CDR1 MNHNS and CDR2 SASEGT. CDR3 sequence: CASIGRGHTGELFF. Here the CDR3 DNA reads TGTGCCAGCATCGGACGGGGGCACACCGGGGAGCTGTTTTTT.

This rearrangement joins TRBV18 to TRBJ2-2, with D possibly called TRBD1 or TRBD2 (5 bases each). V was pared by 5 bases and J by 7 bases, with 17 bases between. This CDR3 region has 15 residues. Germline assignment: CDR1 KGHSH and CDR2 LQKENI. In DNA form, the CDR3 reads TGTGCCAGCTCATATCGGGACGTACAAAGCGGGGAGCTGTTTTTT. Protein: CASSYRDVQSGELFF.